This record concerns one T cell receptor (beta chain) sequence. The target antigen is unknown. TCRdb redid the calling of the RT-PCR reads with MiXCR, one entry per CDR3 protein. Found here are approximately 530,000 distinct CDR3 sequences, 10% to 15% of them singletons; the top ten hold around 12%. These data are taken from a study of response to subunit inactivated influenza vaccine. General study findings and limits: Authors proposed each seasonal influenza vaccination draws in few new T cells.

CDR3 size: 14 residues. Germline loops: CDR1 SGHTA, CDR2 FQGNSA. V was clipped by 5 bases and J by 2 bases, with 13 bases between them. The chain employs TRBV7-2 and TRBJ2-7; D not resolved. The sample in question was PBMCs from blood, obtained about 40 days after vaccination. The receptor was derived from a man in his fifties who received an inactivated influenza vaccine. In DNA form, the CDR3 reads TGTGCCAGCAGCCGTGAGGTGCGGCCCTACGAGCAGTACTTC. Translating it yields CASSREVRPYEQYF.